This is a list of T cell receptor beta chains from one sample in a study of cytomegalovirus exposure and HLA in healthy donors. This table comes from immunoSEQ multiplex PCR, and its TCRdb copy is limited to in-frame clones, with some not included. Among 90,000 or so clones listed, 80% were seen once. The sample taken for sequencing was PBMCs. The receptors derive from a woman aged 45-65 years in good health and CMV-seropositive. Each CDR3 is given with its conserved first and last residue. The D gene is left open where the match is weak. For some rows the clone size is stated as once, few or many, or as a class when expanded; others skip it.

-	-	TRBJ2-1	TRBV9	TGTGCCAGCAGCTCCCAGACGGGCTCCTACAATGAGCAGTTCTTC	CASSSQTGSYNEQFF
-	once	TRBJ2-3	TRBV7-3	TGTGCCAGCAGCTTAACCGGGGTCACAGATACGCAGTATTTT	CASSLTGVTDTQYF
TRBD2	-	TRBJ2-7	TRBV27	TGTGCCAGCAGAAAAGCGGGGGGGTCCTACGAGCAGTACTTC	CASRKAGGSYEQYF
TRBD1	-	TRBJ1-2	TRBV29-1	TGCAGCGTTGAGGGGACAGGCCCTCTGGGTTACACCTTC	CSVEGTGPLGYTF
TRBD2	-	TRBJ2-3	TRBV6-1	TGTGCCAGCAGCCTAGCGGGGGCCGGCACAGATACGCAGTATTTT	CASSLAGAGTDTQYF
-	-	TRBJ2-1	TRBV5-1	TGCGCCAGCAGCTTAGACTACCGCGAAAATGAGCAGTTCTTC	CASSLDYRENEQFF
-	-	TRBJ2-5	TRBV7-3	TGTGCCAGCAGCCGCCTAGGGCGGGGTCAAGAGACCCAGTACTTC	CASSRLGRGQETQYF
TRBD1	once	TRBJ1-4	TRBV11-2	TGTGCCAGCAGCCACCGTCCCGGGACAGGGGGAGAAAAACTGTTTTTT	CASSHRPGTGGEKLFF
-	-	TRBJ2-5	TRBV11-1	TGTGCCAGCAGCTCTCAGGGGCCCCCAGAGACCCAGTACTTC	CASSSQGPPETQYF
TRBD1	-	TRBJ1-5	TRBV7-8	TGTGCCAGCAGCTTAGCGCTTGACAGGGGGCCAAGGCAGCCCCAGCATTTT	CASSLALDRGPRQPQHF
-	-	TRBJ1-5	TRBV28	TGTGCCAGCAGGCAACAGGGTAACAGCAATCAGCCCCAGCATTTT	CASRQQGNSNQPQHF
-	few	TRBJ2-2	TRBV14	TGTGCCAGCAGCCGACGGGTGACCGGGGAGCTGTTTTTT	CASSRRVTGELFF
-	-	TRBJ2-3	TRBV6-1	TGTGCCAGCAGCGAGGTGACAGATACGCAGTATTTT	CASSEVTDTQYF
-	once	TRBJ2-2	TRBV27	TGTGCCAGCAGACCCCCGCGAACGAACACCGGGGAGCTGTTTTTT	CASRPPRTNTGELFF
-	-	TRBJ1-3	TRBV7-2	TGTGCCAGCAGCTTACAGGGAGGAAACACCATATATTTT	CASSLQGGNTIYF
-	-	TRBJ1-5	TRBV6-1	TGTGCCAGCAGTGTCGAGACAGACATTCAGCCCCAGCATTTT	CASSVETDIQPQHF
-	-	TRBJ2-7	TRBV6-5	TGTGCCAGCAGTTACGAACAGGCCTCTACGAAGGAGCAGTACTTC	CASSYEQASTKEQYF
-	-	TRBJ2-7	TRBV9	TGTGCCAGCAGCGTAGGGACCGGACTTTGGGACGAGCAGTACTTC	CASSVGTGLWDEQYF
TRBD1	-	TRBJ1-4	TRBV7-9	TGCGCCAGCAGCTCCGGACAGGGAGCAACTAATGAAAAACTGTTTTTT	CASSSGQGATNEKLFF
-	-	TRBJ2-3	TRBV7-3	TGTGCCAGCAGCCCGGGCACAGATACGCAGTATTTT	CASSPGTDTQYF
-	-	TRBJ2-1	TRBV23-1	TGCGCCAGCAGGCGGACTCTGAGAGCTTTAGTATACAATGAGCAGTTCTTC	CASRRTLRALVYNEQFF
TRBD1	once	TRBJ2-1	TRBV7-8	TGTGCCAGCAGCTTAGGGGCAGGGGGCATCTACAATGAGCAGTTCTTC	CASSLGAGGIYNEQFF
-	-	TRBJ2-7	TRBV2	TGTGCCAGCATCCACCGGCGGGGTTCGTTTCCCTACGAGCAGTACTTC	CASIHRRGSFPYEQYF
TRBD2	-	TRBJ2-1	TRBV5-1	TGCGCCAGCAGCAATGCGGGAGGGGGGTACAATGAGCAGTTCTTC	CASSNAGGGYNEQFF
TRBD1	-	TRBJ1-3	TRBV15	TGTGCCACCAGCAGGACAGGGGGCTCCTCTGGAAACACCATATATTTT	CATSRTGGSSGNTIYF
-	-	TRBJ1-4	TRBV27	TGTGCCAGCAGTTTGAAGGGGGTTGCTAATGAAAAACTGTTTTTT	CASSLKGVANEKLFF
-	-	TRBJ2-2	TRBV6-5	TGTGCCAGCAGTTACAACGGCGAGGGCGGGGAGCTGTTTTTT	CASSYNGEGGELFF
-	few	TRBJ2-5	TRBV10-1	TGCGCCAGCATCAGAAGGGGCATCCAAGAGACCCAGTACTTC	CASIRRGIQETQYF
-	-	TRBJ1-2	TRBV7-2	TGTGCCAGCAGCCCCGACAGGAACTATGGCTACACCTTC	CASSPDRNYGYTF
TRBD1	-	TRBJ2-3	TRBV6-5	TGTGCCAGCAGCCCAGGGGGCGGTACGCAGTATTTT	CASSPGGGTQYF
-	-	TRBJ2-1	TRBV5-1	TGCGCCAGCAGCTTGGTGAGGGAGCAGTTCTTC	CASSLVREQFF
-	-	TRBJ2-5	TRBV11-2	TGTGCCAGCAGCTATGGCGGACAAGAGACCCAGTACTTC	CASSYGGQETQYF
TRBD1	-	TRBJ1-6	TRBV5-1	TGCGCCAGCAGCTTGGGGACAGGGCATAATTCACCCCTCCACTTT	CASSLGTGHNSPLHF
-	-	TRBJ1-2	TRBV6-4	TGTGCCAGCAGTGATATTAACTATGGCTACACCTTC	CASSDINYGYTF
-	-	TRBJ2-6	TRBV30	TGTGCCTCCTCGGGCAGGGGTGGATCTGGGGCCAACGTCCTGACTTTC	CASSGRGGSGANVLTF
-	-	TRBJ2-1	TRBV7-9	TGTGCCAGCAGTATCAATGAGCAGTTCTTC	CASSINEQFF
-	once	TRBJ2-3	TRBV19	TGTGCCAGTAGCGGGGGGCCTTTTAGGAAAGATACGCAGTATTTT	CASSGGPFRKDTQYF
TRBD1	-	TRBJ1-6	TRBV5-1	TGCGCCAGCAGCCAAGGACAGGACTCCTATAATTCACCCCTCCACTTT	CASSQGQDSYNSPLHF
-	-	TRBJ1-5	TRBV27	TGTGCCAGCAGTTGGGCAGGGGCCAACCAGCCCCAGCATTTT	CASSWAGANQPQHF
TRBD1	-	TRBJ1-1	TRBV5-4	TGTGCCAGCAGCTCGAAGGGACAGGCGAACACTGAAGCTTTCTTT	CASSSKGQANTEAFF
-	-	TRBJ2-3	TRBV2	TGTGCCAGCAGTTTAATCGCTACGCCCACCACAGATACGCAGTATTTT	CASSLIATPTTDTQYF
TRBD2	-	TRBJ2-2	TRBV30	TGTGCCTGTCTCGGACTAGCGGGAGAGAGCGGTTACACCGGGGAGCTGTTTTTT	CACLGLAGESGYTGELFF
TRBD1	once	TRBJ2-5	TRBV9	TGTGCCAGCAGCGTAGGGGGGACAGCAATAGAAGAGACCCAGTACTTC	CASSVGGTAIEETQYF
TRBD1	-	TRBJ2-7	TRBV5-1	TGCGCCAGCAGCTTTCGACAGGGGGCGGCTTTAGCCTACGAGCAGTACTTC	CASSFRQGAALAYEQYF
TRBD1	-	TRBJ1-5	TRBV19	TGTGCCAGTAGTATAACACAGGGGGACAATCAGCCCCAGCATTTT	CASSITQGDNQPQHF
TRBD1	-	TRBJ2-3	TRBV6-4	TGTGCCAGCAGTTCAAAGGGACAGGGAGATACGCAGTATTTT	CASSSKGQGDTQYF
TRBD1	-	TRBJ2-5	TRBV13	TGTGCCAGCAGCCTCGGACAGGGTGGTGAGACCCAGTACTTC	CASSLGQGGETQYF
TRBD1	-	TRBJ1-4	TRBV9	TGTGCCAGCAGCCCCGGACAGGGGGCTAATGAAAAACTGTTTTTT	CASSPGQGANEKLFF
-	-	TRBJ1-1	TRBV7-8	TGTGCCAGCAGCTTAACAGGGAACACTGAAGCTTTCTTT	CASSLTGNTEAFF
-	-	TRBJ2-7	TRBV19	TGTGCCAGTAGTATAGAGGCCAGCTACGAGCAGTACTTC	CASSIEASYEQYF
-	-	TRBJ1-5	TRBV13	TGTGCCAGCAGCTTAGGAGGAGGGAACAATCAGCCCCAGCATTTT	CASSLGGGNNQPQHF
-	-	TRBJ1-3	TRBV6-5	TGTGCCAGCAGTACTTCTGGAAACACCATATATTTT	CASSTSGNTIYF
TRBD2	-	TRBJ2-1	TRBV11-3	TGTGCCAGCAGCCTCCGGGGGGGAACCTACAATGAGCAGTTCTTC	CASSLRGGTYNEQFF